This T cell receptor beta chain was recorded in a study of shared clonotypes between healthy human individuals. Study-wide context: CD4 naive and CD4 memory each took three plates per donor, while CD8 naive took two and CD8 memory one.

Libraries were prepared by immunoSEQ multiplex PCR; TCRdb keeps only in-frame clonotypes and omits some of them. This sample has some 1,100,000 clones, with more than 75% found just once. This receptor was identified in a man younger than 35 in good health. Some clones in this sample may be carry-over from other donors' samples. Sequenced: memory CD4+ T cells from PBMCs. Sample subset: CD45RA-negative fraction.

This chain's CDR3 is CASSIAVRNAETQYF. The CDR3 nucleotides are TGTGCCAGTAGTATCGCGGTGAGGAACGCGGAGACCCAGTACTTC. This rearrangement joins TRBV19 to TRBJ2-5; D unresolved. This CDR3 has 15 residues. Trimming shortened V by 3 bases and J by 5 bases, and 16 bases separated the two germline ends. Germline V gives CDR1 LNHDA, CDR2 SQIVND (reference sequence).